This T cell receptor (beta chain) was recorded in a study of Tregs in tolerant kidney transplant recipients. Study information: Mixed chimerism was transient after nonmyeloablative marrow transplants from related graft donors. Study-level findings and limits: Donor-specific Treg expansion exceeded global Treg expansion in tolerant patients, suggesting antigen drive.

As concerns this clone: Its cognate antigen is unknown. The read is 3 residues too short to cover the CDR3 end, so that end is filled in from the germline J gene.

Thawed PBMCs were FACS-sorted into unstimulated CD4+CD25+CD127- regulatory T cells, CD4+CD25- non-regulatory cells, CD4 and CD8 cells. The assay was immunoSEQ multiplex PCR, and TCRdb's table has in-frame clones only and misses some. The sample includes about 48,000 clones. The CDR3 contains 20 residues. Unmatched junction bases numbered 16, after V lost 2 bases and J lost 3 bases. This TCR derives from a human donor who received a combined kidney and bone marrow transplant. This sequence joins TRBV23-1 and TRBJ1-1; 12 nucleotides line up with TRBD1. TRBV23-1 is noted as an ORF with a role that remains uncertain. Material: CD4+ T cells from blood, obtained before the transplant. The CDR3 here is CASSQRGGTGGAGGHTEAFF. The sequenced CDR3 bases are TGCGCCAGCAGTCAAAGGGGCGGGACAGGGGGCGCGGGGGGCCACACTGAA.